The TCR beta chain under discussion was sequenced for a study of T cells in Graves' hyperthyroidism and ophthalmopathy. V lost 4 bases and J 4 bases, leaving 7 bases between the germline ends. The germline V gene has CDR1 MGHDK and CDR2 SYGVNS. CDR3 size: 12 residues. Amplified TCR beta CDR3 regions came from RNA transcripts. The HTBI primer set served for first-round RT-PCR of the TCR CDR3. MiXCR was run by TCRdb on the multiplex PCR reads, yielding one entry per CDR3 protein. Of roughly 550,000 distinct CDR3 sequences listed, roughly 15% are singletons. The chain recombines TRBV25-1 with TRBJ1-1; D is undetermined. Input material: blood. This TCR came from a woman in her twenties or thirties with Graves' ophthalmopathy. The CDR3 reads CASSADATEAFF. Here the CDR3 DNA reads TGTGCCAGCAGTGCAGATGCCACTGAAGCTTTCTTT.